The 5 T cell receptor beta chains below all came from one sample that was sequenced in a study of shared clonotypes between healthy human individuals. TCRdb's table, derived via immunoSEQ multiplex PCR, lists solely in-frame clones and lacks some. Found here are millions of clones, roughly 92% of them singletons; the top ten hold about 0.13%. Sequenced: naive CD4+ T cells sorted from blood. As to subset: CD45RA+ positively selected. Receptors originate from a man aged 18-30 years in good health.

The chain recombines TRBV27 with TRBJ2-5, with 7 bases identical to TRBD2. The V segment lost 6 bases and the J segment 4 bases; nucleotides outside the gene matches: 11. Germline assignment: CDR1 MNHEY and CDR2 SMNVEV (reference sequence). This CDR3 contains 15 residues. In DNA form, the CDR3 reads TGTGCCAGCAGCCCTACACGCAGGGAGGGAGAGACCCAGTACTTC. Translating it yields CASSPTRREGETQYF.

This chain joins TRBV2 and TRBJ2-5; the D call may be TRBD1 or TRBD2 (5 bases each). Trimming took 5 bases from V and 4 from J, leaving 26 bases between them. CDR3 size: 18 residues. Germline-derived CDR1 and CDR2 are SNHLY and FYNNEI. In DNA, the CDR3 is TGTGCCAGCAGTACCTCCTCGGTTGGGACCCGGGGTGGAGAGACCCAGTACTTC. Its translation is CASSTSSVGTRGGETQYF. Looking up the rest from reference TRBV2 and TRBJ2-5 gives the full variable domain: EPEVTQTPSHQVTQMGQEVILRCVPISNHLYFYWYRQILGQKVEFLVSFYNNEISEKSEIFDDQFSVERPDGSNFTLKIRSTKLEDSAMYFCASSTSSVGTRGGETQYFGPGTRLLVL.

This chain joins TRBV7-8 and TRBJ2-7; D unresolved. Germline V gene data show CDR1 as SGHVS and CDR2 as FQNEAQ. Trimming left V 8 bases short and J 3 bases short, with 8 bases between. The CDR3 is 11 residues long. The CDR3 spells CASLMGYEQYF. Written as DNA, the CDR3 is TGTGCCAGCCTTATGGGCTACGAGCAGTACTTC.

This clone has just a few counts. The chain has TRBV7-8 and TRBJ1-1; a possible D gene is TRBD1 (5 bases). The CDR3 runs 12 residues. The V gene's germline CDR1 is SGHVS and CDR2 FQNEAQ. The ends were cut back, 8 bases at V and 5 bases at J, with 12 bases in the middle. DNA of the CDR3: TGTGCCAGCGGTCTGCCAGGGACTGAAGCTTTCTTT. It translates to CASGLPGTEAFF.

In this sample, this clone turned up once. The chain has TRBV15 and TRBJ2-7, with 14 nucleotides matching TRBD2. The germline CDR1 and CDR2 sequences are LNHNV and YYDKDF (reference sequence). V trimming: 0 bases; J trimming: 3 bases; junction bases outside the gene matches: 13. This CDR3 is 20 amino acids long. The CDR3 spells CATSRDQTSGGAGNFYEQYF. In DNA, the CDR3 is TGTGCCACCAGCAGAGATCAGACTAGCGGGGGGGCTGGGAACTTCTACGAGCAGTACTTC.